Sequencing of this T cell receptor (beta chain) was carried out in a study of blood T cell repertoires in COVID-19. Germline values: CDR1 SGHAT, CDR2 FQNNGV. The CDR3 spans 18 residues. The V and J ends lost 4 bases and 0 bases respectively, with 16 bases between them. Produced via immunoSEQ multiplex PCR; TCRdb's table is partial and in-frame only. The table has tens of thousands of clones, around nine tenths seen once. The V and J genes are TRBV11-2 and TRBJ2-6; weak D call: TRBD1 (6 bases). The source material was peripheral blood. This TCR was recovered from a man between 50 and 59 years old with COVID-19, enrolled during active disease. The CDR3 sequence: CASSSDSDRSSGANVLTF. For the CDR3, the DNA is TGTGCCAGCAGCTCCGACTCGGACAGATCCTCTGGGGCCAACGTCCTGACTTTC.